This entry lists 25 T cell receptor beta chains sequenced from one sample in a study of blood T cell repertoires in COVID-19. Libraries were prepared by immunoSEQ multiplex PCR; TCRdb keeps only in-frame clonotypes and omits some of them. The table has 650,000 to 800,000 clones, 80% to 90% seen once. The sequencing input was peripheral blood. Every receptor here comes from a woman between 18 and 30 years old with acute or convalescent COVID-19.

V is TRBV5-4 and J is TRBJ2-3; the D gene is possibly TRBD1 (5 bases). From germline, CDR1 is SGHNT and CDR2 YYREEE (reference sequence). The CDR3 consists of 13 residues. Trimming stripped 8 bases from V and 3 bases from J, with 13 bases between. The CDR3 loop reads CASWSQGTDTQYF. DNA for the CDR3: TGTGCCAGTTGGTCCCAGGGAACAGATACGCAGTATTTT. Supplemented by reference TRBV5-4 and TRBJ2-3, the full variable domain reads ETGVTQSPTHLIKTRGQQVTLRCSSQSGHNTVSWYQQALGQGPQFIFQYYREEENGRGNFPPRFSGLQFPNYSSELNVNALELDDSALYLCASWSQGTDTQYFGPGTRLTVL.

A note on this clone: The identical CDR3 is also encoded by other nucleotide sequences in the sample. This sequence joins TRBV7-2 and TRBJ1-1; no definite D call. Germline assignment: CDR1 SGHTA and CDR2 FQGNSA. The CDR3 contains 14 residues. The ends were cut back, 3 bases at V and 5 bases at J, with 13 bases in the middle. The DNA for the CDR3 is TGTGCCAGCAGCTTCGGCGGTCCGGGGACTGAAGCTTTCTTT. Its translation: CASSFGGPGTEAFF.

CDR3 amino acids: CASSDFNSGQGSYEQYF. The DNA of the CDR3 is TGCGCCAGCAGTGACTTTAATTCGGGACAGGGGTCCTACGAGCAGTACTTC. The chain joins TRBV10-1 to TRBJ2-7, with 10 bases aligning to TRBD1. V lost 3 bases and J lost 1; bases outside the gene matches: 9. Per germline, CDR1 WNHNN and CDR2 SYGVQD (reference sequence). The CDR3 length is 17 residues.

The chain combines TRBV20-1 with TRBJ1-2, with TRBD1 matching over 11 bases. The CDR3 loop spans 11 amino acids. Trimming removed 5 bases from V and 13 bases from J; junction bases left unmatched: 6. In germline, CDR1 is DFQATT, CDR2 SNEGSKA (reference sequence). The DNA for the CDR3 is TGCAGTGCTGGGGACAGGGGGATTGCCACCTTC. As protein: CSAGDRGIATF.

V usage is TRBV14 and J usage is TRBJ1-2; TRBD1 is a possible D gene (5 bases). The CDR3 is made up of 15 amino acids. Germline V gives CDR1 SGHDN, CDR2 FVKESK. The V and J ends lost 2 bases and 4 bases respectively, with 14 bases between them. CDR3 sequence: CASSQFGSGPYGYTF. CDR3 coding DNA: TGTGCCAGCAGCCAATTCGGATCAGGGCCCTATGGCTACACCTTC.

The chain links TRBV4-1 to TRBJ1-4; TRBD1 agrees at 8 bases. V was clipped by 6 bases and J by 0 bases; unmatched bases: 6. The CDR3 spans 16 residues. Germline CDR1 reads MGHRA; CDR2 reads YSYEKL. The CDR3 bases are TGCGCCAGCAGAAAACAGGGGGTTGCAACTAATGAAAAACTGTTTTTT. It codes for CASRKQGVATNEKLFF.

The DNA of the CDR3 is TGTGCCAGCAGCTCATCATTAGGACAGGGGGATTCACCCCTCCACTTT. The encoded protein is CASSSSLGQGDSPLHF. The chain recombines TRBV7-9 with TRBJ1-6, with 10 positions matching TRBD1. Germline CDR1 and CDR2: SEHNR and FQNEAQ (reference sequence). The length of the CDR3 is 16 residues. The ends lost 4 bases at V and 8 bases at J; junction bases unmatched: 8.

The gene calls are TRBV7-2 and TRBJ1-2, with 9 positions matching TRBD1. This CDR3 contains 14 residues. Germline loops: CDR1 SGHTA, CDR2 FQGNSA. V was clipped by 3 bases and J by 4 bases; unmatched bases: 3. The CDR3 DNA follows: TGTGCCAGCAGCTTGACAGGGGGTTTCTATGGCTACACCTTC. Encoded protein: CASSLTGGFYGYTF.

The chain combines TRBV30 with TRBJ2-7; 8 bases align to TRBD1. Unmatched junction bases numbered 7, after V lost 0 bases and J lost 6 bases. CDR1 is GTSNPN, CDR2 SVGIG, per germline (reference sequence). The length of the CDR3 is 14 residues. The CDR3, as DNA: TGTGCCTGGAGTGTAGGCCAGGGGGCGGGCGAGCAGTACTTC. Translated, it gives CAWSVGQGAGEQYF.

This clone was detected only once. The chain has TRBV9 and TRBJ1-2; D unresolved. Trimming took 0 bases from V and 4 from J, leaving 7 bases between them. The V gene's germline CDR1 is SGDLS and CDR2 YYNGEE. The CDR3 sequence is 13 residues long. This CDR3 is CASSVVASYGYTF. CDR3 in DNA: TGTGCCAGCAGCGTAGTAGCCTCCTATGGCTACACCTTC.

The chain has TRBV4-3 and TRBJ2-7, with TRBD1 matching over 7 bases. The CDR3 contains 14 residues. Germline values: CDR1 LGHNA, CDR2 YSLEER. V gave up 3 bases and J gave up 1 base; unmatched junction bases: 3. CDR3 nucleotide sequence: TGCGCCAGCAGCCATTCGACAGGGTCCTACGAGCAGTACTTC. The encoded protein is CASSHSTGSYEQYF.

The V and J genes are TRBV11-2 and TRBJ1-1; weak D call: TRBD1 (5 bases). CDR1 and CDR2 (germline): SGHAT, FQNNGV. Trimming cost V 1 base and J 0 bases, with 9 bases left between them. The CDR3 is 15 amino acids. CDR3 residues: CASSLGTYMNTEAFF. CDR3 DNA: TGTGCCAGCAGCTTAGGGACATACATGAACACTGAAGCTTTCTTT.

The rearrangement joins TRBV5-1 to TRBJ1-2, with 10 positions matching TRBD1. The germline V gene has CDR1 SGHRS and CDR2 YFSETQ. CDR3 size: 16 residues. J lost 4 bases, V lost 6 bases, and 12 bases had no gene match. The CDR3 DNA reads TGCGCCAGCACCTCCGGGACAGGGGTTCGCGGCTATGGCTACACCTTC. The encoded protein is CASTSGTGVRGYGYTF. The full variable domain, in which reference TRBV5-1 and TRBJ1-2 provide the parts outside the CDR3, is KAGVTQTPRYLIKTRGQQVTLSCSPISGHRSVSWYQQTPGQGLQFLFEYFSETQRNKGNFPGRFSGRQFSNSRSEMNVSTLELGDSALYLCASTSGTGVRGYGYTFGSGTRLTVV.

The CDR3 spells CAWSLRGGANSPLHF. In DNA, the CDR3 is TGTGCCTGGAGTCTCCGAGGGGGCGCGAATTCACCCCTCCACTTT. V usage is TRBV30 and J usage is TRBJ1-6; 7 bases are shared with TRBD1. This CDR3 has 15 residues. With 2 bases clipped from V and 7 bases from J, the junction kept 8 bases outside the gene matches. Germline loops: CDR1 GTSNPN, CDR2 SVGIG (reference sequence). The full variable domain, rest sourced from reference TRBV30 and TRBJ1-6, is SQTIHQWPATLVQPVGSPLSLECTVEGTSNPNLYWYRQAAGRGLQLLFYSVGIGQISSEVPQNLSASRPQDRQFILSSKKLLLSDSGFYLCAWSLRGGANSPLHFGNGTRLTVT.

The table lists this clone with a count of one. The chain carries TRBV4-1 and TRBJ1-1; D might be TRBD1 (5 bases). The V gene's germline CDR1 is MGHRA and CDR2 YSYEKL. The CDR3 loop spans 13 amino acids. V lost 4 bases and J lost 8, with 14 bases in between. In DNA, the CDR3 is TGCGCCAGCAGCCCGTGGACAAAGGGAGAAGCTTTCTTT. Its translation: CASSPWTKGEAFF.

The chain links TRBV9 to TRBJ1-6; TRBD1 is a possible D gene (6 bases). Trimming removed 3 bases from V and 7 bases from J, with 14 bases in between. CDR3 size: 15 residues. The V gene's germline CDR1 is SGDLS and CDR2 YYNGEE. The CDR3 DNA reads as TGTGCCAGCAGCGAAAAGGACAGTAGAAATTCACCCCTCCACTTT. This encodes CASSEKDSRNSPLHF.

V is TRBV15 and J is TRBJ1-1, with a tentative D call TRBD1 (6 bases). The CDR3 is 14 residues long. The V end was cut by 1 base, the J end by 2 bases, with 8 bases between. Germline V gene lookup returns CDR1 LNHNV and CDR2 YYDKDF (reference sequence). The CDR3 loop is CATSRGQANTEAFF. The CDR3, as DNA: TGTGCCACCAGCAGAGGACAGGCTAACACTGAAGCTTTCTTT.

The chain's CDR3 is CASSEETFSGNTIYF. CDR3 sequence (DNA): TGTGCCAGCAGTGAGGAGACCTTCTCTGGAAACACCATATATTTT. The rearrangement links TRBV2 to TRBJ1-3, with D hard to call. This CDR3 contains 15 residues. Germline-derived CDR1 and CDR2 are SNHLY and FYNNEI. Deletions cut 3 bases from V and 0 bases from J, with 9 bases between. The full variable domain, rest sourced from reference TRBV2 and TRBJ1-3, is EPEVTQTPSHQVTQMGQEVILRCVPISNHLYFYWYRQILGQKVEFLVSFYNNEISEKSEIFDDQFSVERPDGSNFTLKIRSTKLEDSAMYFCASSEETFSGNTIYFGEGSWLTVV.

The genes are TRBV24-1 and TRBJ1-1; D might be TRBD1 (6 bases). The CDR3 length is 13 residues. The germline CDR1 and CDR2 sequences are KGHDR and SFDVKD. Trimming removed 7 bases at V and 3 bases at J, with 11 bases between. The CDR3 DNA follows: TGTGCCACCAGGGGCGGACAGTACACTGAAGCTTTCTTT. Translated, it gives CATRGGQYTEAFF.

The chain uses TRBV19 and TRBJ1-3; no definite D call. CDR3 length: 11 amino acids. Germline lookup yields CDR1 LNHDA and CDR2 SQIVND (reference sequence). The CDR3, as DNA: TGTCCCCCGGCGAGGAGAAACACCATATATTTT. Amino acid sequence: CPPARRNTIYF.

This chain links TRBV7-8 with TRBJ1-2; 7 nucleotides line up with TRBD1. CDR3 length: 15 residues. V was pared by 5 bases and J by 8 bases, with 14 bases of the junction left unmatched. Germline CDR1 and CDR2: SGHVS and FQNEAQ. The CDR3 loop reads CASSQTTTGINGYTF. As DNA, the CDR3 is TGTGCCAGCAGCCAAACGACGACAGGGATCAACGGCTACACCTTC.

V usage is TRBV9 and J usage is TRBJ2-3; the match to TRBD2 covers 11 bases. Trimming at V came to 3 bases and at J to 0 bases, leaving 3 bases not matched to a gene. Germline V gene sequence: CDR1 SGDLS, CDR2 YYNGEE. The CDR3 spans 16 residues. The CDR3, as DNA: TGTGCCAGCAGCGACCTAGCGGGGGGTAGCACAGATACGCAGTATTTT. This codes for CASSDLAGGSTDTQYF.

Concerning this clone itself: Other DNA sequences in this sample translate to the same CDR3. J is TRBJ2-7 and V is TRBV20-1; possibly TRBD1 for D (5 bases). V lost 5 bases, J lost 5 bases, and 10 bases lay in between. CDR3 length equals 11 residues. Looked up from germline, CDR1 is DFQATT and CDR2 is SNEGSKA (reference sequence). CDR3 sequence reads: CSAPSGNEQYF. In DNA, the CDR3 is TGCAGTGCTCCATCAGGGAACGAGCAGTACTTC.

The chain recombines TRBV19 with TRBJ1-3, with a weak D call TRBD1 (5 bases). The CDR3 has 15 residues. The ends were cut back, 5 bases at V and 1 base at J, with 12 bases in the middle. Germline loops: CDR1 LNHDA, CDR2 SQIVND (reference sequence). The CDR3 DNA follows: TGTGCCAGTAGTCACATAGGGACTTCTGGAAACACCATATATTTT. Encoded protein: CASSHIGTSGNTIYF.

About this clone itself: Other DNA sequences in this sample translate to the same CDR3. This chain uses TRBV18 with TRBJ1-1; 7 bases map to TRBD1. Germline loops: CDR1 KGHSH, CDR2 LQKENI. V shed 6 bases and J 1 base; nucleotides not matched to a gene: 2. The CDR3 has 13 residues. As DNA, the CDR3 is TGTGCCAGCTCCCGGGACAGGAACACTGAAGCTTTCTTT. The encoded protein is CASSRDRNTEAFF.